This T cell receptor (beta chain) was captured in a study of cytomegalovirus exposure and HLA in healthy donors. The PCR used 60 Vbeta and 13 Jbeta primers. The method was immunoSEQ multiplex PCR; TCRdb's version includes in-frame clones alone and lacks a portion of them. This sample yields 150,000 or so clones, of which 70% to 90% are seen a single time; more than 2% belongs to the top ten. J lost 6 bases, V lost 5 bases, and 7 bases had no gene match. CDR3 size: 13 residues. Per germline, CDR1 MNHNS and CDR2 SASEGT. The count of this clone is one. The J gene is TRBJ2-7, the V gene TRBV6-1, with 7 bases that match TRBD2. Sequencing input: PBMCs. The TCR sequence derives from a young woman in good health and CMV-seronegative. CDR3 loop: CASSITSAGEQYF. The CDR3 DNA follows: TGTGCCAGCAGTATTACTAGCGCAGGCGAGCAGTACTTC.